The clone carrying this T cell receptor beta chain was seen a handful of times. Per germline, CDR1 MGHDK and CDR2 SYGVNS. The CDR3 runs to 15 residues. V was shortened by 6 bases and J by 1 base, with 15 bases between the two germline ends. This sample was taken from a study of identical twins. The authors used template switching to add a universal primer site and gave cDNA unique molecular identifiers. TCRdb recomputed calls from the 5' RACE reads with MiXCR, one row per CDR3 protein. This table has approximately 530,000 distinct CDR3 sequences, 20% to 25% appearing once. The same data also contributed to another study, on yellow fever vaccine responses in identical twins.

The chain uses TRBV25-1 and TRBJ2-5; no firm D call. Input material: CD4+ T cells sorted from blood. The receptor was isolated from a woman younger than 30 in good health. The CDR3 here is CASSGPLWSQETQYF. CDR3 nucleotides: TGTGCCAGCAGCGGTCCTTTGTGGTCCCAAGAGACCCAGTACTTC.